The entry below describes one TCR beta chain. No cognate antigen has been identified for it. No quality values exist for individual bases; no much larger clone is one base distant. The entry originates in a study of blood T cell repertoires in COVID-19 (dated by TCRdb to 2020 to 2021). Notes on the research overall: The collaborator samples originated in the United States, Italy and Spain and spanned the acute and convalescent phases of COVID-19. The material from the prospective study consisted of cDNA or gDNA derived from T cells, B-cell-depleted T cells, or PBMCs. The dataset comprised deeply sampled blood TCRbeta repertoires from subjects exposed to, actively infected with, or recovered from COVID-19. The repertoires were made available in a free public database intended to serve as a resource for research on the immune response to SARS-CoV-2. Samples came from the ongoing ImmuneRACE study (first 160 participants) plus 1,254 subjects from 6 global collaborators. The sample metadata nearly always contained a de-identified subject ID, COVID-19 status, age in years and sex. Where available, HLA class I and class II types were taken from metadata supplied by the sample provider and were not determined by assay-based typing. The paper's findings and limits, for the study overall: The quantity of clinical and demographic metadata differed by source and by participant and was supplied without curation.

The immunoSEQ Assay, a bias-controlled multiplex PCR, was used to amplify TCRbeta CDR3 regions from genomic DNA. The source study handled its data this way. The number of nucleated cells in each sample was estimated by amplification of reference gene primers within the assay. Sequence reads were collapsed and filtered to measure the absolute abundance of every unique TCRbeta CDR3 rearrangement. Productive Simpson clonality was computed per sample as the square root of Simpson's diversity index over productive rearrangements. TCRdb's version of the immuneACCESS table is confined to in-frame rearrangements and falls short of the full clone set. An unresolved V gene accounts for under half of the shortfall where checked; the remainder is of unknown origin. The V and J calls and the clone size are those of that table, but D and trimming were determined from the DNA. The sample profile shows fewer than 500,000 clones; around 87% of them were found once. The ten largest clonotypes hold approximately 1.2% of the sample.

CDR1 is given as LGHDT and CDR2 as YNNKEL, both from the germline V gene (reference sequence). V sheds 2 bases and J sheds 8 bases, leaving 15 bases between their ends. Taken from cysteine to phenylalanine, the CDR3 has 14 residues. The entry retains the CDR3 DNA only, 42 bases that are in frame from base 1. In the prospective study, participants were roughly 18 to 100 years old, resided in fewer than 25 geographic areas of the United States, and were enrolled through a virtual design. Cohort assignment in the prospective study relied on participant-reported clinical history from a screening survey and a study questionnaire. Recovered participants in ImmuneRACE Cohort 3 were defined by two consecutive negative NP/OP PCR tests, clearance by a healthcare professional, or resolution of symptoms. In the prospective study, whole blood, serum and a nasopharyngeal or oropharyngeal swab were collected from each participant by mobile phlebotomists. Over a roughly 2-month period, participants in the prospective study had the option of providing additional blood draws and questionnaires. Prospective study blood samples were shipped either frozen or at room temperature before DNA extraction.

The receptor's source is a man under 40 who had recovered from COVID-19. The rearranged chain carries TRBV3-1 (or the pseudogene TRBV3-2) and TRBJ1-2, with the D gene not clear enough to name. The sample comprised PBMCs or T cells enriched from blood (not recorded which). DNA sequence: TGTGCCAGCAGCCAATTGGAGTCGTCGTCCGGCTACACCTTC. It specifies CASSQLESSSGYTF.